Given below is one T cell receptor beta chain in context. Its antigen is not identified. This entry belongs to a study of monozygotic twins with inflammatory bowel disease. It was roughly 3,500 ng of total RNA that each TCR library used. For every sample, eight separate reactions were used to make cDNA. UMIs were attached via template switching, each with a 6-nucleotide sample barcode. TCRdb reprocessed the 5' RACE reads and reports one entry per CDR3 protein, with no DNA. The sample has 400,000 to 500,000 distinct CDR3 sequences. Study-wide results and limits: Different T cell subtypes could not be distinguished.

The CDR3 contains 12 residues. Germline V gives CDR1 DFQATT, CDR2 SNEGSKA (reference sequence). The receptor was derived from a human donor with ulcerative colitis or Crohn's disease, or a healthy co-twin of an affected twin (not recorded which). The sample taken for sequencing was blood. The chain combines TRBV20-1 with TRBJ2-3. CDR3 residues: CSIPENTDTQYF.